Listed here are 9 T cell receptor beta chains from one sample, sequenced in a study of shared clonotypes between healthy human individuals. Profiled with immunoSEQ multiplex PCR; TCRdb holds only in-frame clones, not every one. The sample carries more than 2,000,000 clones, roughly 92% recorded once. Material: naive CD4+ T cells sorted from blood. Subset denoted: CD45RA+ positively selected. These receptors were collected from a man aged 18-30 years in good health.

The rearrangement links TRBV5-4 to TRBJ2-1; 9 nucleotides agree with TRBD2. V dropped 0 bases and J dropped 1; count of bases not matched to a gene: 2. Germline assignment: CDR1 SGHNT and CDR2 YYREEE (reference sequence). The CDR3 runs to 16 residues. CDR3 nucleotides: TGTGCCAGCAGCTTGGGGAGCGGGAGGTCCTACAATGAGCAGTTCTTC. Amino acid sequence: CASSLGSGRSYNEQFF.

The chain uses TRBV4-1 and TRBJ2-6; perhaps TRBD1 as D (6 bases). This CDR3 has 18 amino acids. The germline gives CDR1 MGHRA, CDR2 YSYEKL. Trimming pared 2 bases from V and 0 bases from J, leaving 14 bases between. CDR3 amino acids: CASSQLRGSLSGANVLTF. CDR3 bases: TGCGCCAGCAGCCAATTAAGGGGGTCCCTCTCTGGGGCCAACGTCCTGACTTTC.

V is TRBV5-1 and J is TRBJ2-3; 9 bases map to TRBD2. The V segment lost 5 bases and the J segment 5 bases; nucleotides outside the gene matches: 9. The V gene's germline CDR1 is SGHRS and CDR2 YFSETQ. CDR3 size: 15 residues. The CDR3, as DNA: TGCGCCAGCAGAATCGGCGGGAGGGCCCTAGATACGCAGTATTTT. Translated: CASRIGGRALDTQYF.

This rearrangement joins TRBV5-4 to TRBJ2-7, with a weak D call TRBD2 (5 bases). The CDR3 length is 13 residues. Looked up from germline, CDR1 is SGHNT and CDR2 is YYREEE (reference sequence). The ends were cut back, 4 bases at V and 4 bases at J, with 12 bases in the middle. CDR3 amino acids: CASSVGNPYEQYF. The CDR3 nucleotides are TGTGCCAGCAGCGTCGGGAATCCTTACGAGCAGTACTTC.

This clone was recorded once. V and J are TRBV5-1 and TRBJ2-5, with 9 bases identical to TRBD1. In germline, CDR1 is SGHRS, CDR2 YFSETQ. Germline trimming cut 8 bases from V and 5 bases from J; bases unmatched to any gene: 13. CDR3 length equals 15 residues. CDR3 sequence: CASQVLTGGMETQYF. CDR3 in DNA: TGCGCCAGTCAGGTCCTCACAGGGGGCATGGAGACCCAGTACTTC.

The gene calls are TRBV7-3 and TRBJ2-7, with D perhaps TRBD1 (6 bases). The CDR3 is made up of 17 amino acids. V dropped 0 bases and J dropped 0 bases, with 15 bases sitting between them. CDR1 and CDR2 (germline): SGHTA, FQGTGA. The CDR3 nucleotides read TGTGCCAGCAGCTTAACGAGGGGGTTAGAAGGCTCCTACGAGCAGTACTTC. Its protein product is CASSLTRGLEGSYEQYF.

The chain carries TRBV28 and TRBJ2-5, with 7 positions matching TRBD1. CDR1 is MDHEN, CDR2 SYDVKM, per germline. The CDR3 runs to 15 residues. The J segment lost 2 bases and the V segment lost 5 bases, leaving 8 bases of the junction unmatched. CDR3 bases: TGTGCCAGCAGTCACTCCCTGACAGGGCAAGAGACCCAGTACTTC. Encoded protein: CASSHSLTGQETQYF.

CDR3 in DNA: TGTGCCAGCAGCCAAGATCCGGGACTCATAAACACCATATATTTT. Translation gives CASSQDPGLINTIYF. V gene TRBV14 combines with J gene TRBJ1-3, with D possibly being TRBD1 (5 bases). The V end was cut by 0 bases, the J end by 6 bases, with 12 bases between. The germline gives CDR1 SGHDN, CDR2 FVKESK. CDR3 length equals 15 residues.

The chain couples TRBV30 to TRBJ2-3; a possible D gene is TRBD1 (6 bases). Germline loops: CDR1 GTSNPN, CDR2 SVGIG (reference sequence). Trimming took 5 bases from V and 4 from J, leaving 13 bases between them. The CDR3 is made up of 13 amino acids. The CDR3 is CAWWQGSPDTQYF. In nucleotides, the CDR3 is TGTGCCTGGTGGCAGGGGTCCCCAGATACGCAGTATTTT.